Given below is one T cell receptor beta chain in context. What it binds is unknown. This sample stems from a study of B cell selection in AIRE deficiency. General observations from the study: With only TCRbeta sequenced, around a third of shared healthy Treg sequences overlapped Tconv. CDR3s were shorter in shared Treg sequences, reflecting few non-templated nucleotide insertions.

Germline CDR1 and CDR2: LNHDA and SQIVND (reference sequence). The CDR3 length is 13 residues. V lost 3 bases to trimming and J lost 7 bases, with 10 bases between them. The repertoire was sequenced with immunoSEQ multiplex PCR; TCRdb's copy has only in-frame clones and lacks some. The sample includes tens of thousands of clones, around 97% of them seen just once. CD4+CD127+ cells were sorted as the conventional CD4 T cells. This sequence was found in a human donor with AIRE deficiency. The chain couples TRBV19 to TRBJ1-5, with D hard to call. The sample comprised conventional CD4+ T cells sorted from PBMCs. Here the CDR3 reads CASSMGGRQPQHF. Here the CDR3 DNA reads TGTGCCAGTAGTATGGGAGGTCGACAGCCCCAGCATTTT. Combining the CDR3 with reference TRBV19 and TRBJ1-5 gives the whole variable domain DGGITQSPKYLFRKEGQNVTLSCEQNLNHDAMYWYRQDPGQGLRLIYYSQIVNDFQKGDIAEGYSVSREKKESFPLTVTSAQKNPTAFYLCASSMGGRQPQHFGDGTRLSIL.